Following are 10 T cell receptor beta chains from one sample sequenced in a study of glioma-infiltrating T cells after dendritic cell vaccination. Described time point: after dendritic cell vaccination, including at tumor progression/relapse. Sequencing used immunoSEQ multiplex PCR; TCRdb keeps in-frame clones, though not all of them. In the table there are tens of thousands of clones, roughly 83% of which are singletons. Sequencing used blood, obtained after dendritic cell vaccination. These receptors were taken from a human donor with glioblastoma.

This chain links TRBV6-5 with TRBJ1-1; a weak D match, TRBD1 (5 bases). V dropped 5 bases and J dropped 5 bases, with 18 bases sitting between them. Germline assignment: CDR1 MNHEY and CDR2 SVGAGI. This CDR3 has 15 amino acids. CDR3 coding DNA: TGTGCCAGCAGTCGACAGAATCAACATATTACTGAAGCTTTCTTT. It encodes CASSRQNQHITEAFF.

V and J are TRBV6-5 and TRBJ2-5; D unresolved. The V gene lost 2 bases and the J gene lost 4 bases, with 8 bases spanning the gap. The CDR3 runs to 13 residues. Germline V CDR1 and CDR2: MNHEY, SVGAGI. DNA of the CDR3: TGTGCCAGCAGTTACGGCTTCCCAGAGACCCAGTACTTC. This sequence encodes CASSYGFPETQYF.

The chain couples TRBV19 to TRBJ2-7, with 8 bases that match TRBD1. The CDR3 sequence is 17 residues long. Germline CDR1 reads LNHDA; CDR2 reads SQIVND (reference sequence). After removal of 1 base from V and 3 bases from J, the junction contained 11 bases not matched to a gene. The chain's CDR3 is CASSIATGEVQLYEQYF. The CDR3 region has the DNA TGTGCCAGTAGTATAGCGACAGGGGAGGTTCAACTCTACGAGCAGTACTTC.

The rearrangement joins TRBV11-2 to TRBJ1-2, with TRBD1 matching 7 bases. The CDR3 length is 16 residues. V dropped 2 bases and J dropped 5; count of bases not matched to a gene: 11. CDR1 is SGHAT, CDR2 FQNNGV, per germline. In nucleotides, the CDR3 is TGTGCCAGCAGCTTATCACCGAAGGCGACAGGGTATGGCTACACCTTC. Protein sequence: CASSLSPKATGYGYTF. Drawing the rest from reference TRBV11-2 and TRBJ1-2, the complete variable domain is EAGVAQSPRYKIIEKRQSVAFWCNPISGHATLYWYQQILGQGPKLLIQFQNNGVVDDSQLPKDRFSAERLKGVDSTLKIQPAKLEDSAVYLCASSLSPKATGYGYTFGSGTRLTVV.

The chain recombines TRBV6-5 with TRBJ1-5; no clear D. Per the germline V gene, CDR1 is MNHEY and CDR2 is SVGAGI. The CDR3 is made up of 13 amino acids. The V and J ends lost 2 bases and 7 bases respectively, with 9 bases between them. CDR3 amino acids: CASSYAATQPQHF. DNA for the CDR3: TGTGCCAGCAGTTACGCGGCGACCCAGCCCCAGCATTTT.

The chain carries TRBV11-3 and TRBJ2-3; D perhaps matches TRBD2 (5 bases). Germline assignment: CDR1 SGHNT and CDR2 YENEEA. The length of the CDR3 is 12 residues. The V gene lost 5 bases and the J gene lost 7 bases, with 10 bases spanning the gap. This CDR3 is CASSARGHTQYF. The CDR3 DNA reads TGTGCCAGCAGCGCCCGGGGTCATACGCAGTATTTT.

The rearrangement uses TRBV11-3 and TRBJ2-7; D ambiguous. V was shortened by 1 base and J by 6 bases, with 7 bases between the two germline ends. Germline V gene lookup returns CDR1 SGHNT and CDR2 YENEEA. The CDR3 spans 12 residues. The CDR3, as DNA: TGTGCCAGCAGCTTAGGACGGAGCGAGCAGTACTTC. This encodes CASSLGRSEQYF.

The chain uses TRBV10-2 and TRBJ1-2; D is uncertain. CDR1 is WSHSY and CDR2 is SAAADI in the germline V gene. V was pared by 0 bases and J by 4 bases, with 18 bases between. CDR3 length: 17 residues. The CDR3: CASSESTSSDTTYGYTF. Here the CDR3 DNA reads TGCGCCAGCAGTGAGTCGACTAGCTCTGATACAACCTATGGCTACACCTTC.

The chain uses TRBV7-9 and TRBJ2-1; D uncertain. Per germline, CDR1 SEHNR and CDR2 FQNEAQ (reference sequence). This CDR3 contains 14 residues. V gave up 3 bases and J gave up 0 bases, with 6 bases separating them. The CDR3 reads CASSFGLSYNEQFF. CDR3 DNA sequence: TGTGCCAGCAGCTTTGGGCTCTCCTACAATGAGCAGTTCTTC.

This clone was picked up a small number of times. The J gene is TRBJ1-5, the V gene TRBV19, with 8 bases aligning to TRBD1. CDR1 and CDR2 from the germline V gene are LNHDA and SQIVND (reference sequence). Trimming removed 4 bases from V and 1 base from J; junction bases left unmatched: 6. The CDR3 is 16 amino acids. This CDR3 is CASSSRDRGSNQPQHF. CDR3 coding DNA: TGTGCCAGTAGTAGCAGAGACAGGGGAAGCAATCAGCCCCAGCATTTT.